Following are 19 T cell receptor beta chains from one sample sequenced in a study of cytomegalovirus exposure and HLA in healthy donors. The PCR contained 60 Vbeta and 13 Jbeta primers. Assay: immunoSEQ multiplex PCR; the TCRdb copy retains only in-frame clones and omits some. This sample carries 100,000 to 150,000 clones, around 77% of them seen once, and the ten largest clones take 4.2%. Specimen: PBMCs. Source of these receptors: a male donor in good health and CMV-seropositive.

The CDR3 loop reads CASSREGNSPLHF. The CDR3 nucleotides read TGTGCCAGCAGCAGGGAGGGTAATTCACCCCTCCACTTT. This chain connects TRBV7-9 to TRBJ1-6; D gene uncertain. V was trimmed by 5 bases and J by 6 bases, leaving 8 bases between them. CDR3 length: 13 residues. Germline V lookup: CDR1 SEHNR, CDR2 FQNEAQ (reference sequence).

Concerning this clone: One end of the junction fails to match germline, which may point to a read error. This chain joins TRBV4-1 and TRBJ2-4; 15 bases line up with TRBD2. This CDR3 has 18 amino acids. Germline V gene data show CDR1 as MGHRA and CDR2 as YSYEKL. The DNA for the CDR3 is TGCGCCAGCAGCCCTGGACTAGCGGGGGGGCCCGTCAAAAACAGTCAGTACTTC. This codes for CASSPGLAGGPVKNSQYF.

V gene TRBV21-1 combines with J gene TRBJ2-1; TRBD2 is the table's D call, not checked against the DNA. TRBV21-1 is flagged as a pseudogene. This CDR3 is 15 amino acids long. In DNA form, the CDR3 reads TGTGCCAGCAGCAGAGATAGCGGGAGGGACGGTGAGCAGTTCTTC. It specifies CASSRDSGRDGEQFF.

The rearrangement joins TRBV11-1 to TRBJ2-7; the D gene is possibly TRBD1 (6 bases). The CDR3 has 15 residues. Looked up from germline, CDR1 is SGHAT and CDR2 is FQDESV (reference sequence). V was trimmed by 1 base and J by 0 bases, leaving 10 bases between them. CDR3 nucleotides: TGTGCCAGCAGCTTAGGAAAGACAGGCTCCTACGAGCAGTACTTC. Protein product: CASSLGKTGSYEQYF.

The sample holds a few counts of this clone. The V and J genes are TRBV9 and TRBJ2-7, with D perhaps matching TRBD1 (6 bases). V lost 3 bases and J lost 4, with 17 bases in between. This CDR3 comprises 15 residues. Germline V gene data show CDR1 as SGDLS and CDR2 as YYNGEE. The CDR3 DNA follows: TGTGCCAGCAGCGCCGGACAGTCAAATAATTACGAGCAGTACTTC. This sequence encodes CASSAGQSNNYEQYF.

V gene TRBV9 combines with J gene TRBJ1-3, with a possible D match to TRBD1 (5 bases). The ends were cut back, 6 bases at V and 2 bases at J, with 9 bases in the middle. The CDR3 extends over 13 amino acids. Germline V gene sequence: CDR1 SGDLS, CDR2 YYNGEE. The CDR3 region has the DNA TGTGCCAGCAACCGGGGGGCTGGAAACACCATATATTTT. It is translated as CASNRGAGNTIYF.

The chain combines TRBV29-1 with TRBJ1-1, with D perhaps TRBD1 (5 bases). Looked up from germline, CDR1 is SQVTM and CDR2 is ANQGSEA. V lost 4 bases and J 8 bases, leaving 14 bases between the germline ends. This CDR3 has 12 amino acids. In DNA, the CDR3 is TGCAGCGTTGGGGGAGGGGAGGTAGAAGCTTTCTTT. Amino acid sequence: CSVGGGEVEAFF.

This clone was observed a handful of times. The chain recombines TRBV6-5 with TRBJ1-1, with D perhaps matching TRBD1 (5 bases). CDR3 size: 16 residues. Germline lookup yields CDR1 MNHEY and CDR2 SVGAGI. Trimming took 2 bases from V and 4 from J, leaving 17 bases between them. The CDR3 DNA sequence: TGTGCCAGCAGTTACCGCGGGGTTGGGGGGGGCACTGAAGCTTTCTTT. Translated: CASSYRGVGGGTEAFF.

The V and J genes are TRBV7-9 and TRBJ2-5, with a weak D call TRBD2 (6 bases). V was cut by 5 bases and J by 5 bases, with 18 bases left in between. The germline CDR1 and CDR2 sequences are SEHNR and FQNEAQ (reference sequence). CDR3 size: 15 residues. The CDR3 loop is CASSPSVGLGETQYF. DNA of the CDR3: TGTGCCAGCAGCCCTAGCGTGGGGCTTGGGGAGACCCAGTACTTC.

The genes are TRBV10-3 and TRBJ2-2; 11 bases are shared with TRBD1. The CDR3 is 17 residues long. The ends lost 0 bases at V and 0 bases at J; junction bases unmatched: 0. CDR1 is ENHRY and CDR2 is SYGVKD in the germline V gene. CDR3 loop: CAISESGQGANTGELFF. The CDR3 nucleotides read TGTGCCATCAGTGAGTCGGGACAGGGGGCGAACACCGGGGAGCTGTTTTTT.

This chain uses TRBV18 with TRBJ1-1; TRBD1 matches 8 bases. Germline lookup yields CDR1 KGHSH and CDR2 LQKENI. J gave up 4 bases and V 2 bases, and 6 bases lay outside the gene matches. The CDR3 is made up of 15 amino acids. CDR3 DNA sequence: TGTGCCAGCTCACCATTGACAGGGGAGGGCACTGAAGCTTTCTTT. Translation gives CASSPLTGEGTEAFF. The variable domain in full, completed from reference TRBV18 and TRBJ1-1, reads NAGVMQNPRHLVRRRGQEARLRCSPMKGHSHVYWYRQLPEEGLKFMVYLQKENIIDESGMPKERFSAEFPKEGPSILRIQQVVRGDSAAYFCASSPLTGEGTEAFFGQGTRLTVV.

V and J are TRBV5-5 and TRBJ1-1, with 9 bases identical to TRBD1. This CDR3 is 15 amino acids long. Germline values: CDR1 SGHKS, CDR2 YYEKEE (reference sequence). The junction had 10 bases not matched to a gene; V was cut back by 5 bases and J by 5 bases. The CDR3 region has the DNA TGTGCCAGCAGTGCACCGTCGACAGGGGGAACTGAAGCTTTCTTT. It translates to CASSAPSTGGTEAFF.

In regard to this clone: Other DNA sequences from this sample encode an identical CDR3 as well. The gene calls are TRBV5-1 and TRBJ2-1; the match to TRBD1 covers 7 bases. After removal of 1 base from V and 5 bases from J, the junction contained 0 bases not matched to a gene. The CDR3 is made up of 13 amino acids. CDR1 is SGHRS, CDR2 YFSETQ, per germline. CDR3 sequence reads: CASSLQGDNEQFF. The CDR3 DNA reads TGCGCCAGCAGCTTGCAGGGGGACAATGAGCAGTTCTTC. Supplemented by reference TRBV5-1 and TRBJ2-1, the full variable domain reads KAGVTQTPRYLIKTRGQQVTLSCSPISGHRSVSWYQQTPGQGLQFLFEYFSETQRNKGNFPGRFSGRQFSNSRSEMNVSTLELGDSALYLCASSLQGDNEQFFGPGTRLTVL.

V gene TRBV2 combines with J gene TRBJ2-7; D is ambiguous. The CDR3 runs 13 residues. The germline V gene encodes CDR1 SNHLY and CDR2 FYNNEI. The CDR3 DNA sequence: TGTTTTATCAAGCAGAAGGCGGCATACGAGCAGTACTTC. This sequence encodes CFIKQKAAYEQYF.

The rearrangement links TRBV28 to TRBJ2-7; TRBD2 might be the D (5 bases). Between the trimmed V and J ends, which lost 8 bases and 3 bases, there was a span of 14 bases. Germline V gene lookup returns CDR1 MDHEN and CDR2 SYDVKM. The length of the CDR3 is 13 residues. The CDR3 here is CASRGGYGYEQYF. The CDR3 coding sequence is TGTGCCAGCCGGGGTGGATATGGCTACGAGCAGTACTTC.

CDR3 in amino acids: CASSYGGGLTDTQYF. The CDR3 DNA follows: TGTGCCAGCAGTTACGGAGGGGGCCTGACAGATACGCAGTATTTT. The chain carries TRBV6-5 and TRBJ2-3, with D perhaps TRBD1 (7 bases). This CDR3 comprises 15 residues. The V gene's germline CDR1 is MNHEY and CDR2 SVGAGI. V lost 2 bases and J lost 3, with 12 bases in between.

The rearrangement uses TRBV25-1 and TRBJ1-1; 7 bases fit TRBD1. V dropped 9 bases and J dropped 7; count of bases not matched to a gene: 8. Germline-derived CDR1 and CDR2 are MGHDK and SYGVNS. The CDR3 contains 12 residues. The CDR3 coding sequence is TGTGCCAGTAACAGGGGTTTGGGTGAAGCTTTCTTT. It is translated as CASNRGLGEAFF.

This sequence joins TRBV5-1 and TRBJ2-1, with 7 bases that match TRBD2. The V segment lost 0 bases and the J segment 7 bases; nucleotides outside the gene matches: 4. The CDR3 is 14 residues long. Germline V gives CDR1 SGHRS, CDR2 YFSETQ. The CDR3 sequence: CASSLGLAQNEQFF. DNA of the CDR3: TGCGCCAGCAGCTTGGGACTAGCCCAGAATGAGCAGTTCTTC.

The chain joins TRBV15 to TRBJ2-6, with 7 bases identical to TRBD1. This CDR3 is built from 16 residues. V shed 8 bases and J 1 base; nucleotides not matched to a gene: 8. Per the germline V gene, CDR1 is LNHNV and CDR2 is YYDKDF (reference sequence). As DNA, the CDR3 is TGTGCCACCTCCGGGACAGTACTGTCTGGGGCCAACGTCCTGACTTTC. Encoded protein: CATSGTVLSGANVLTF.